What follows are 16 T cell receptor beta chains derived from one specimen sequenced in a study of T cell repertoires in cytomegalovirus infection. In TCRdb, the reads were re-called with MiXCR into one record per CDR3 protein. The table has around 550,000 distinct CDR3 sequences, 26% seen once. Sequencing was done on a sample of PBMCs. The receptor set was obtained from a human donor in good health (CMV status not recorded). Some clones in this sample may be carry-over from other donors' samples.

This CDR3 is CSAYLASDTQYF. The DNA for the CDR3 is TGCAGTGCTTACCTAGCGTCGGATACGCAGTATTTT. The V gene is TRBV20-1, the J gene TRBJ2-3; a possible D gene is TRBD2 (6 bases). V dropped 5 bases and J dropped 6 bases, with 12 bases sitting between them. This CDR3 spans 12 amino acids. In germline, CDR1 is DFQATT, CDR2 SNEGSKA (reference sequence).

This clonotype was observed at least ten times. This sequence joins TRBV7-2 and TRBJ1-2; D gene unclear. The CDR3 loop spans 14 amino acids. Germline assignment: CDR1 SGHTA and CDR2 FQGNSA. Trimming pared 5 bases from V and 3 bases from J, leaving 13 bases between. CDR3 coding DNA: TGTGCCAGCAGCCATAACGGACTGGACTATGGCTACACCTTC. As protein: CASSHNGLDYGYTF. Supplemented by reference TRBV7-2 and TRBJ1-2, the full variable domain reads GAGVSQSPSNKVTEKGKDVELRCDPISGHTALYWYRQSLGQGLEFLIYFQGNSAPDKSGLPSDRFSAERTGGSVSTLTIQRTQQEDSAVYLCASSHNGLDYGYTFGSGTRLTVV.

This clonotype was counted a few times. V and J are TRBV20-1 and TRBJ2-7; no clear D. Germline V gene data show CDR1 as DFQATT and CDR2 as SNEGSKA (reference sequence). CDR3 size: 15 residues. Trimming pared 0 bases from V and 2 bases from J, leaving 14 bases between. The CDR3, as DNA: TGCAGTGCTAGAGATCCCCCTCCAGTAACCTACGAGCAGTACGTC. Translated, it gives CSARDPPPVTYEQYV.

The gene calls are TRBV7-2 and TRBJ2-7; 7 bases fit TRBD2. With V trimmed by 1 base and J by 4 bases, 7 bases remained unmatched. Germline CDR1 SGHTA, CDR2 FQGNSA. The CDR3 sequence is 15 residues long. CDR3 bases: TGTGCCAGCAGCTTAGTGGCGGGAGCAAGGTACGAGCAGTACTTC. It yields the protein CASSLVAGARYEQYF.

This clonotype was picked up many times. The chain links TRBV7-4 to TRBJ2-1; 9 nucleotides align to TRBD2. V dropped 2 bases and J dropped 3; count of bases not matched to a gene: 5. CDR1 and CDR2 (germline): SGHVT, SQSDAQ. CDR3 length: 16 residues. CDR3 nucleotides: TGTGCCAGCAGCTTAATGGAGCGGGAGGTCTACAATGAGCAGTTCTTC. Amino acids: CASSLMEREVYNEQFF.

This clonotype was observed a handful of times. The chain recombines TRBV5-1 with TRBJ2-3, with 7 bases identical to TRBD1. The V and J ends lost 0 bases and 2 bases, in that order; junction bases with no gene match: 6. CDR1 SGHRS and CDR2 YFSETQ come from the germline V gene. The CDR3 runs 16 residues. In DNA form, the CDR3 reads TGCGCCAGCAGCTTGGGAGTTGACAGGGCCACAGATACGCAGTATTTT. Translation gives CASSLGVDRATDTQYF.

V usage is TRBV9 and J usage is TRBJ2-7, with 8 bases identical to TRBD2. Germline values: CDR1 SGDLS, CDR2 YYNGEE. With 0 bases clipped from V and 5 bases from J, the junction kept 7 bases outside the gene matches. The CDR3 runs to 15 residues. DNA of the CDR3: TGTGCCAGCAGCGTAGAAGGGACTAGGGCCAACGAGCAGTACTTC. The encoded protein is CASSVEGTRANEQYF.

This rearrangement joins TRBV11-3 to TRBJ2-5; TRBD1 matches at 10 bases. The CDR3 is made up of 16 amino acids. V dropped 3 bases and J dropped 1; count of bases not matched to a gene: 5. CDR1 is SGHNT and CDR2 is YENEEA in the germline V gene. CDR3 nucleotides: TGTGCCAGCAGCTTCTCCGGGACAGGGGTCCAAGAGACCCAGTACTTC. This translates into CASSFSGTGVQETQYF.

This clonotype was recorded a few times. V usage is TRBV7-6 and J usage is TRBJ1-5; 7 bases agree with TRBD1. The germline V gene has CDR1 SGHVS and CDR2 FNYEAQ. The CDR3 length is 15 residues. The V gene end was trimmed by 5 bases and the J gene end by 6 bases; junction bases not matched to a gene: 10. CDR3 DNA sequence: TGTGCCAGCAGCCTAGGGCAGGGGGTTGCTCAGCCCCAGCATTTT. This translates into CASSLGQGVAQPQHF.

In this sample, this clonotype turned up once. The chain combines TRBV19 with TRBJ1-1; D is uncertain. The CDR3 consists of 15 residues. Germline CDR1 and CDR2: LNHDA and SQIVND (reference sequence). V gave up 2 bases and J gave up 1 base, with 11 bases separating them. CDR3 protein: CASSIFGMTNTEAFF. CDR3 nucleotide sequence: TGTGCCAGTAGTATATTTGGGATGACGAACACTGAAGCTTTCTTT.

This chain joins TRBV11-2 and TRBJ1-1; D is unclear. The germline V gene has CDR1 SGHAT and CDR2 FQNNGV. The V end was cut by 1 base, the J end by 6 bases, with 24 bases between. This CDR3 has 18 amino acids. As DNA, the CDR3 is TGTGCCAGCAGCTTAGGACGTTATCTGGCAGCCTCGTGGCCTGAAGCTTTCTTT. Its translation is CASSLGRYLAASWPEAFF.

There are a few counts of this clonotype. This sequence joins TRBV5-5 and TRBJ2-7; unclear D gene. The V and J ends lost 2 bases and 3 bases respectively, with 9 bases between them. From germline, CDR1 is SGHKS and CDR2 YYEKEE (reference sequence). This CDR3 has 13 residues. CDR3 protein: CASSFVLYYEQYF. CDR3 nucleotide sequence: TGTGCCAGCAGCTTCGTCCTATACTACGAGCAGTACTTC.

Many counts were recorded for this clonotype. The rearrangement uses TRBV4-1 and TRBJ1-4, with D maybe TRBD1 (5 bases). CDR3 length: 18 amino acids. Germline CDR1 reads MGHRA; CDR2 reads YSYEKL. Trimming stripped 0 bases from V and 4 bases from J, with 18 bases between. The CDR3, as DNA: TGCGCCAGCAGCCAAGATCAACTCCGGGACGGACGTAATGAAAAACTGTTTTTT. Translation: CASSQDQLRDGRNEKLFF.

The chain couples TRBV4-2 to TRBJ2-1, with 7 bases matching TRBD2. The CDR3 covers 15 residues. With V trimmed by 0 bases and J by 4 bases, 3 bases remained unmatched. Germline V gives CDR1 LGHNA, CDR2 YNFKEQ. The CDR3 sequence is CASSQDRGGYNEQFF. The CDR3 nucleotides are TGTGCCAGCAGCCAAGATCGGGGAGGGTACAATGAGCAGTTCTTC.

In this sample, this clonotype turned up a few times. The V and J genes are TRBV19 and TRBJ1-2; D is unclear. CDR3 length: 10 residues. Germline loops: CDR1 LNHDA, CDR2 SQIVND (reference sequence). Trimming removed 6 bases from V and 3 bases from J, with 2 bases in between. The CDR3 here is CASRDYGYTF. CDR3 DNA sequence: TGTGCCAGTAGGGACTATGGCTACACCTTC.

V gene TRBV7-9 combines with J gene TRBJ2-3, with 14 bases that match TRBD2. With V trimmed by 4 bases and J by 2 bases, 11 bases remained unmatched. The CDR3 runs to 19 residues. CDR1 and CDR2 (germline): SEHNR, FQNEAQ (reference sequence). The CDR3 here is CASSSGLAGGPTYTDTQYF. As DNA, the CDR3 is TGTGCCAGCAGCTCCGGACTAGCGGGAGGCCCTACCTACACAGATACGCAGTATTTT.